These 30 T cell receptor beta chains were all obtained from the same sample, sequenced in a study of T cell responses to AZD1222 COVID-19 vaccine. The table came from immunoSEQ multiplex PCR; TCRdb's copy has only in-frame clones and leaves some out. Of about 140,000 clones listed, 85% to 95% are singletons. This specimen was peripheral blood, taken 28 days after the second AZD1222 dose. These TCRs come from an adult who received the AZD1222 COVID-19 vaccine.

The rearrangement joins TRBV28 to TRBJ2-1; 16 nucleotides line up with TRBD2. Germline values: CDR1 MDHEN, CDR2 SYDVKM. The CDR3 consists of 15 residues. V trimming: 7 bases; J trimming: 8 bases; junction bases outside the gene matches: 5. The CDR3 DNA reads as TGTGCCAGCACCTTGGGACTAGCGGGAGGGGATGAGCAGTTCTTC. This gives the protein CASTLGLAGGDEQFF.

The rearrangement links TRBV6-5 to TRBJ1-3, with D possibly being TRBD1 (6 bases). From germline, CDR1 is MNHEY and CDR2 SVGAGI. The CDR3 covers 16 residues. The V end was cut by 2 bases, the J end by 0 bases, with 11 bases between. The CDR3: CASSYEGGYSGNTIYF. The CDR3 nucleotides are TGTGCCAGCAGTTACGAGGGGGGCTACTCTGGAAACACCATATATTTT.

The chain is built from TRBV24-1 and TRBJ1-1, with a tentative D call TRBD1 (5 bases). Per germline, CDR1 KGHDR and CDR2 SFDVKD. The CDR3 is 14 amino acids. Trimming removed 8 bases at V and 3 bases at J, with 15 bases between. This CDR3 is CATIPAWGDTEAFF. For the CDR3, the DNA is TGTGCCACCATCCCGGCGTGGGGGGACACTGAAGCTTTCTTT.

The gene calls are TRBV7-3 and TRBJ2-3, with 11 bases aligning to TRBD2. V dropped 5 bases and J dropped 0; count of bases not matched to a gene: 1. Germline values: CDR1 SGHTA, CDR2 FQGTGA. This CDR3 contains 15 residues. CDR3 DNA sequence: TGTGCCAGCAGCCGGACTAGCGGGAGCACAGATACGCAGTATTTT. It yields the protein CASSRTSGSTDTQYF.

This clone was seen a single time. The CDR3 reads CASREVCGNSYNEQFF. In DNA, the CDR3 is TGTGCCAGCAGAGAGGTCTGCGGGAACTCCTACAATGAGCAGTTCTTC. The chain couples TRBV21-1 to TRBJ2-1; the D call in the table, TRBD2, was not verified against the DNA. TRBV21-1 is shown as a pseudogene. This CDR3 is 16 amino acids long.

The chain carries TRBV7-8 and TRBJ2-2; 15 positions match TRBD2. The germline V gene has CDR1 SGHVS and CDR2 FQNEAQ. Germline trimming cut 4 bases from V and 2 bases from J; bases unmatched to any gene: 2. This CDR3 comprises 17 residues. CDR3 nucleotides: TGTGCCAGCAGCTGGGGACTAGCGGGAGGTAACACCGGGGAGCTGTTTTTT. Protein: CASSWGLAGGNTGELFF.

V and J are TRBV7-2 and TRBJ1-4; D not certain. CDR3 length equals 13 residues. Trimming stripped 3 bases from V and 0 bases from J, with 2 bases between. CDR1 is SGHTA and CDR2 is FQGNSA in the germline V gene. The CDR3 DNA is TGTGCCAGCAGCTTTGCAACTAATGAAAAACTGTTTTTT. Encoded protein: CASSFATNEKLFF.

This clone occurred a few times. J is TRBJ2-3 and V is TRBV24-1, with 10 bases identical to TRBD1. The J segment lost 0 bases and the V segment lost 4 bases, leaving 9 bases of the junction unmatched. CDR3 length equals 18 residues. In germline, CDR1 is KGHDR, CDR2 SFDVKD. The CDR3 is CATSDRYGQGESTDTQYF. The CDR3 DNA reads as TGTGCCACCAGTGACCGTTACGGACAGGGGGAAAGCACAGATACGCAGTATTTT.

The rearrangement uses TRBV28 and TRBJ2-7; D not resolved. CDR3 length: 13 residues. Germline V gene data show CDR1 as MDHEN and CDR2 as SYDVKM. Trimming removed 5 bases from V and 7 bases from J, with 15 bases in between. The DNA of the CDR3 is TGTGCCAGCAGTGACCGCCCTAGGCGAGAGCAGTACTTC. It yields the protein CASSDRPRREQYF.

J is TRBJ1-6 and V is TRBV5-1; 7 bases map to TRBD1. From germline, CDR1 is SGHRS and CDR2 YFSETQ. The CDR3 has 16 residues. V shed 0 bases, J shed 7 bases, and the junction held 7 bases outside the gene matches. As DNA, the CDR3 is TGCGCCAGCAGCTTGGGAGGAGGGACAGACAATTCACCCCTCCACTTT. It translates to CASSLGGGTDNSPLHF.

The chain recombines TRBV4-3 with TRBJ2-6, with D perhaps being TRBD1 or TRBD2 (5 bases each). V lost 0 bases and J lost 1, with 7 bases in between. The CDR3 length is 16 residues. Germline assignment: CDR1 LGHNA and CDR2 YSLEER. The CDR3 loop reads CASSQEEGSGANVLTF. The CDR3 bases are TGCGCCAGCAGCCAAGAAGAGGGGTCTGGGGCCAACGTCCTGACTTTC.

This chain uses TRBV5-8 with TRBJ1-4; 8 bases fit TRBD1. The V gene end was trimmed by 3 bases and the J gene end by 4 bases; junction bases not matched to a gene: 11. The CDR3 length is 17 residues. Per germline, CDR1 SGHTS and CDR2 YDEGEE. CDR3 DNA sequence: TGTGCCAGCAGCTCGACGTCAGGACAGGGTGATAATGAAAAACTGTTTTTT. Translation: CASSSTSGQGDNEKLFF.

This chain joins TRBV29-1 and TRBJ1-4; 8 bases are a match to TRBD1. This CDR3 is built from 13 residues. The germline V gene has CDR1 SQVTM and CDR2 ANQGSEA. V was pared by 6 bases and J by 8 bases, with 8 bases of the junction left unmatched. This CDR3 reads CSVMTGAGEKLFF. CDR3 nucleotides: TGCAGCGTCATGACAGGGGCGGGCGAAAAACTGTTTTTT.

The CDR3 region is CASSLTARDGYTF. The CDR3, as DNA: TGTGCCAGCAGCTTAACTGCCAGGGATGGCTACACCTTC. This chain joins TRBV7-3 and TRBJ1-2; the D gene is possibly TRBD1 (5 bases). CDR1 SGHTA and CDR2 FQGTGA come from the germline V gene. V lost 0 bases, J lost 6 bases, and 8 bases lay in between. There are 13 residues in the CDR3.

V usage is TRBV6-5 and J usage is TRBJ2-5, with 7 nucleotides matching TRBD1. The CDR3 totals 14 residues. The germline CDR1 and CDR2 sequences are MNHEY and SVGAGI. Germline trimming cut 6 bases from V and 9 bases from J; bases unmatched to any gene: 13. The CDR3 sequence: CASRGDSLKVAQYF. The DNA of the CDR3 is TGTGCCAGCAGGGGGGACAGCCTAAAGGTGGCCCAGTACTTC.

This clone occurred a few times. This chain uses TRBV7-2 with TRBJ2-1, with 9 bases matching TRBD2. This CDR3 contains 19 residues. The germline CDR1 and CDR2 sequences are SGHTA and FQGNSA. After removal of 1 base from V and 3 bases from J, the junction contained 13 bases not matched to a gene. The CDR3 region has the DNA TGTGCCAGCAGCTTAGAAGGGGCTAGCGGGAACCCGCGCTACAATGAGCAGTTCTTC. Its protein is CASSLEGASGNPRYNEQFF.

The rearrangement links TRBV28 to TRBJ1-5; 7 bases line up with TRBD1. The CDR3 runs to 14 residues. The trim removed 4 bases at V and 4 bases at J, leaving 4 bases unmatched. Germline V gene sequence: CDR1 MDHEN, CDR2 SYDVKM. In DNA form, the CDR3 reads TGTGCCAGCAGTTCGGGACAGCGGAATCAGCCCCAGCATTTT. The encoded protein is CASSSGQRNQPQHF.

The V call is TRBV19, the J call TRBJ1-4; D remains unclear. The CDR3 runs 14 residues. The V and J ends lost 5 bases and 10 bases respectively, with 17 bases between them. CDR1 and CDR2 from the germline V gene are LNHDA and SQIVND (reference sequence). The CDR3: CASSRRTESVKLFF. CDR3 sequence (DNA): TGTGCCAGTAGTCGAAGAACGGAAAGTGTAAAACTGTTTTTT.

The chain combines TRBV4-1 with TRBJ2-7; TRBD1 might be the D (6 bases). CDR3 length: 14 amino acids. Trimming took off 2 bases at V and 2 bases at J, with 10 bases between the two ends. Per germline, CDR1 MGHRA and CDR2 YSYEKL. CDR3 in DNA: TGCGCCAGCAGCCAATTCAGGGGCACCTACGAGCAGTACTTC. This translates into CASSQFRGTYEQYF.

The sample holds a few counts of this clone. The V and J genes are TRBV28 and TRBJ1-1; 9 bases are a match to TRBD1. The trim removed 6 bases at V and 1 base at J, leaving 3 bases unmatched. CDR1 is MDHEN and CDR2 is SYDVKM in the germline V gene. This CDR3 is 14 amino acids long. The CDR3 loop reads CASRRTGANTEAFF. The CDR3 region has the DNA TGTGCCAGCAGGCGGACAGGGGCGAACACTGAAGCTTTCTTT. Using reference TRBV28 and TRBJ1-1 for the parts outside the CDR3, the full variable domain is DVKVTQSSRYLVKRTGEKVFLECVQDMDHENMFWYRQDPGLGLRLIYFSYDVKMKEKGDIPEGYSVSREKKERFSLILESASTNQTSMYLCASRRTGANTEAFFGQGTRLTVV.

The chain uses TRBV19 and TRBJ2-1, with D unresolved. The CDR3 is 12 residues long. Trimming cost V 3 bases and J 6 bases, with 6 bases left between them. The germline V gene has CDR1 LNHDA and CDR2 SQIVND (reference sequence). CDR3 sequence reads: CASSIRPNEQFF. The CDR3 region has the DNA TGTGCCAGTAGTATCCGTCCCAATGAGCAGTTCTTC.

Worth noting for this clone: The sample carries other DNA sequences with the same CDR3. The chain couples TRBV19 to TRBJ1-1; D is unresolved. The CDR3 is 14 residues long. Germline V lookup: CDR1 LNHDA, CDR2 SQIVND (reference sequence). V lost 1 base to trimming and J lost 4 bases, with 10 bases between them. CDR3 residues: CASSIGVAGTEAFF. The CDR3 DNA sequence: TGTGCCAGTAGTATAGGAGTGGCTGGCACTGAAGCTTTCTTT.

The CDR3 sequence: CASSLRYRDGEKLFF. The CDR3 bases are TGCGCCAGCAGCCTCCGTTACCGGGACGGGGAAAAACTGTTTTTT. The chain employs TRBV4-1 and TRBJ1-4; perhaps TRBD1 as D (5 bases). V lost 4 bases to trimming and J lost 8 bases, with 17 bases between them. CDR1 is MGHRA and CDR2 is YSYEKL in the germline V gene. The CDR3 length is 15 residues.

V gene TRBV18 combines with J gene TRBJ1-1, with a tentative D call TRBD1 (5 bases). The CDR3 has 16 residues. Germline values: CDR1 KGHSH, CDR2 LQKENI. V was shortened by 3 bases and J by 0 bases, with 14 bases between the two germline ends. The CDR3 reads CASSPTRQIMNTEAFF. In DNA form, the CDR3 reads TGTGCCAGCTCACCGACCAGACAGATCATGAACACTGAAGCTTTCTTT. Full variable domain (missing parts from reference TRBV18 and TRBJ1-1): NAGVMQNPRHLVRRRGQEARLRCSPMKGHSHVYWYRQLPEEGLKFMVYLQKENIIDESGMPKERFSAEFPKEGPSILRIQQVVRGDSAAYFCASSPTRQIMNTEAFFGQGTRLTVV.

The chain carries TRBV12-3 or TRBV12-4 and TRBJ2-1; 10 bases map to TRBD2. The CDR3 runs to 13 residues. V trimming: 5 bases; J trimming: 8 bases; junction bases outside the gene matches: 3. The CDR3, as DNA: TGTGCCAGCAGTAGCGGGAGGGTCGATGAGCAGTTCTTC. Its protein is CASSSGRVDEQFF.

The chain has TRBV27 and TRBJ1-1, with D unclear. The CDR3 runs to 14 residues. The V end lost 2 bases, the J end lost 5 bases, and 12 bases lay between the germline ends. CDR1 and CDR2 (germline): MNHEY, SMNVEV (reference sequence). The CDR3 DNA is TGTGCCAGCAGTTTAAGCAGGTGGGCTACTGAAGCTTTCTTT. It is translated as CASSLSRWATEAFF.

The chain joins TRBV27 to TRBJ2-1, with 12 bases aligning to TRBD2. CDR3 length: 17 residues. Trimming took 4 bases from V and 4 from J; bases not matched to a gene: 8. The germline CDR1 and CDR2 sequences are MNHEY and SMNVEV (reference sequence). CDR3 region: CASSSKTSGRLYNEQFF. The CDR3 region has the DNA TGTGCCAGCAGTTCAAAAACTAGCGGGAGGCTTTACAATGAGCAGTTCTTC.

V gene TRBV14 combines with J gene TRBJ2-3; either TRBD1 or TRBD2 may supply D (5 bases each). V was cut by 0 bases and J by 4 bases, with 17 bases left in between. The CDR3 spans 17 residues. Germline V gene data show CDR1 as SGHDN and CDR2 as FVKESK. The CDR3: CASSQDRGRVESDTQYF. CDR3 in DNA: TGTGCCAGCAGCCAAGATCGGGGCAGGGTCGAGTCAGATACGCAGTATTTT. Variable domain in full (rest from reference TRBV14 and TRBJ2-3): EAGVTQFPSHSVIEKGQTVTLRCDPISGHDNLYWYRRVMGKEIKFLLHFVKESKQDESGMPNNRFLAERTGGTYSTLKVQPAELEDSGVYFCASSQDRGRVESDTQYFGPGTRLTVL.

J is TRBJ1-3 and V is TRBV30, with D perhaps matching TRBD1 (6 bases). Germline V gene data show CDR1 as GTSNPN and CDR2 as SVGIG (reference sequence). Trimming cost V 3 bases and J 4 bases, with 10 bases left between them. The CDR3 totals 13 residues. CDR3 in amino acids: CAWRQTGGNTIYF. DNA of the CDR3: TGTGCCTGGAGGCAGACAGGCGGAAACACCATATATTTT.

The chain employs TRBV5-1 and TRBJ1-4, with a weak D call TRBD1 (5 bases). Germline V gene data show CDR1 as SGHRS and CDR2 as YFSETQ. The V end was cut by 0 bases, the J end by 8 bases, with 14 bases between. The CDR3 is 15 residues long. CDR3 DNA sequence: TGCGCCAGCAGCTTGGCCGTAGGGACCTCCGAAAAACTGTTTTTT. Translating it yields CASSLAVGTSEKLFF.